The present TCR beta chain was sequenced within a study of PD-1 blockade in classical Hodgkin lymphoma. Trimming removed 5 bases at V and 1 base at J, with 8 bases between. CDR1 and CDR2 (germline): MGHDK, SYGVNS. CDR3 length equals 13 residues. About this clone: What it recognizes is unknown.

The protocol was immunoSEQ multiplex PCR, while the TCRdb copy is restricted to in-frame clones and leaves out a portion. The table shows under 80,000 clones, with 70% to 90% occurring only once. Study outcomes and limitations: Newly diagnosed patients were said to have less baseline TCR diversity than healthy donors did.

Time point noted: cycle 4 day 1 (C4D1), after less than 7 weeks of nivolumab. The patients all showed relapse after autologous stem cell transplantation, while their brentuximab vedotin exposure varied. This TCR came from a human donor with classical Hodgkin lymphoma. The starting material was peripheral blood mononuclear cells (PBMCs), obtained before the fourth cycle of nivolumab. The chain carries TRBV25-1 and TRBJ1-1; D is unclear. CDR3 residues: CASSTPQNTEAFF. CDR3 nucleotides: TGTGCCAGCAGTACTCCGCAGAACACTGAAGCTTTCTTT.